The next 26 T cell receptor beta chains were all read from a single sample in a study of blood T cell repertoires in COVID-19. Measured with immunoSEQ multiplex PCR; TCRdb has only the in-frame clones, and not every one. The table lists 70,000 to 90,000 clones, around 87% of them singletons, with 7% to 9% in the top ten. Sequencing was done on a sample of peripheral blood. The receptors stem from an elderly man with active or convalescent COVID-19.

The chain joins TRBV4-2 to TRBJ1-2; D possibly corresponds to TRBD1 (6 bases). The CDR3 sequence is 14 residues long. The germline V and J ends were trimmed by 4 bases and 0 bases, with 9 bases remaining between them. Germline V CDR1 and CDR2: LGHNA, YNFKEQ. The CDR3 loop reads CASSPGHANYGYTF. CDR3 nucleotide sequence: TGTGCCAGCAGCCCGGGACACGCTAACTATGGCTACACCTTC.

J is TRBJ1-2 and V is TRBV27, with 8 bases aligning to TRBD1. The CDR3 has 15 amino acids. Germline assignment: CDR1 MNHEY and CDR2 SMNVEV (reference sequence). The V gene end was trimmed by 4 bases and the J gene end by 1 base; junction bases not matched to a gene: 5. The CDR3 DNA follows: TGTGCCAGCAGTTGGCGGACAGGGCGTAACTATGGCTACACCTTC. Protein sequence: CASSWRTGRNYGYTF.

The V call is TRBV30, the J call TRBJ2-7, with a weak D call TRBD1 (5 bases). Trimming cost V 2 bases and J 5 bases, with 16 bases left between them. CDR3 size: 14 residues. The germline CDR1 and CDR2 sequences are GTSNPN and SVGIG (reference sequence). Written as DNA, the CDR3 is TGTGCCTGGAGTAAGAAACAGGCGGCCCACGAGCAGTACGTC. Protein product: CAWSKKQAAHEQYV.

The chain joins TRBV18 to TRBJ2-7; no definite D call. V dropped 3 bases and J dropped 3 bases, with 9 bases sitting between them. The CDR3 has 13 amino acids. The germline gives CDR1 KGHSH, CDR2 LQKENI. In DNA, the CDR3 is TGTGCCAGCTCACCTGTAGCAAACTACGAGCAGTACGTC. Translated, it gives CASSPVANYEQYV.

The chain couples TRBV20-1 to TRBJ1-1; D gene uncertain. Germline assignment: CDR1 DFQATT and CDR2 SNEGSKA (reference sequence). Between the trimmed V and J ends, which lost 3 bases and 0 bases, there was a span of 8 bases. This CDR3 contains 13 residues. The CDR3 here is CSASPPVNTEAFF. CDR3 sequence (DNA): TGCAGTGCTAGTCCCCCGGTGAACACTGAAGCTTTCTTT.

This sequence joins TRBV5-5 and TRBJ2-1; 10 nucleotides align to TRBD2. After removal of 2 bases from V and 8 bases from J, the junction contained 10 bases not matched to a gene. Germline V gene sequence: CDR1 SGHKS, CDR2 YYEKEE (reference sequence). This CDR3 has 16 residues. CDR3 protein: CASSFSPGLARDEQFF. The CDR3 DNA sequence: TGTGCCAGCAGCTTCTCCCCGGGACTAGCGCGGGATGAGCAGTTCTTC. The full variable domain, with the rest looked up from reference TRBV5-5 and TRBJ2-1, is DAGVTQSPTHLIKTRGQQVTLRCSPISGHKSVSWYQQVLGQGPQFIFQYYEKEERGRGNFPDRFSARQFPNYSSELNVNALLLGDSALYLCASSFSPGLARDEQFFGPGTRLTVL.

The chain couples TRBV7-2 to TRBJ1-2; tentatively, D is TRBD1 (5 bases). The V gene lost 6 bases and the J gene lost 3 bases, with 11 bases spanning the gap. CDR1 is SGHTA, CDR2 FQGNSA, per germline. This CDR3 spans 13 amino acids. DNA of the CDR3: TGTGCCAGCAGACCAACAGGATACTATGGCTACACCTTC. It codes for CASRPTGYYGYTF.

The rearrangement uses TRBV30 and TRBJ1-2, with a tentative D call TRBD1 (6 bases). V dropped 3 bases and J dropped 4 bases, with 12 bases sitting between them. The V gene's germline CDR1 is GTSNPN and CDR2 SVGIG (reference sequence). The CDR3 sequence is 13 residues long. CDR3 sequence reads: CAWRSSGVYGYTF. In nucleotides, the CDR3 is TGTGCCTGGAGAAGCTCAGGGGTCTATGGCTACACCTTC.

The chain is built from TRBV30 and TRBJ1-4; 7 bases are shared with TRBD1. V shed 5 bases and J 3 bases; nucleotides not matched to a gene: 6. This CDR3 spans 14 amino acids. Looked up from germline, CDR1 is GTSNPN and CDR2 is SVGIG (reference sequence). The CDR3 DNA is TGTGCCTGGTCCCCCGGGACAGCTAATGAAAAACTGTTTTTT. It encodes CAWSPGTANEKLFF.

This chain joins TRBV19 and TRBJ1-5; TRBD1 matches at 9 bases. There are 17 residues in the CDR3. Germline V gives CDR1 LNHDA, CDR2 SQIVND (reference sequence). V lost 5 bases, J lost 0 bases, and 8 bases stayed unmatched. The CDR3 is CASSSGQGFYSNQPQHF. CDR3 coding DNA: TGTGCCAGTAGTTCCGGACAGGGGTTTTATAGCAATCAGCCCCAGCATTTT. Full variable domain (remainder filled in from reference TRBV19 and TRBJ1-5): DGGITQSPKYLFRKEGQNVTLSCEQNLNHDAMYWYRQDPGQGLRLIYYSQIVNDFQKGDIAEGYSVSREKKESFPLTVTSAQKNPTAFYLCASSSGQGFYSNQPQHFGDGTRLSIL.

The genes are TRBV5-1 and TRBJ2-1, with TRBD2 identical over 11 bases. Germline CDR1 SGHRS, CDR2 YFSETQ. Trimming at V came to 0 bases and at J to 8 bases, leaving 7 bases not matched to a gene. The CDR3 is 16 residues long. Written as DNA, the CDR3 is TGCGCCAGCAGCTTGGGGTTTAGCGGGGGGGCCGATGAGCAGTTCTTC. This codes for CASSLGFSGGADEQFF.

There are a few counts of this clone. This rearrangement joins TRBV6-5 to TRBJ1-6; D is possibly TRBD1 (6 bases). The germline CDR1 and CDR2 sequences are MNHEY and SVGAGI. V was cut by 7 bases and J by 10 bases, with 20 bases left in between. The CDR3 covers 15 residues. The chain's CDR3 is CASTYTGQLGSPLHF. In nucleotides, the CDR3 is TGTGCCAGCACCTACACAGGGCAGCTAGGCTCACCCCTCCACTTT.

The rearrangement joins TRBV6-1 to TRBJ2-2; 7 positions match TRBD2. CDR3 length equals 15 residues. CDR1 is MNHNS and CDR2 is SASEGT in the germline V gene. V dropped 0 bases and J dropped 7; count of bases not matched to a gene: 5. CDR3 loop: CASSEAGGSHGELFF. Written as DNA, the CDR3 is TGTGCCAGCAGTGAAGCGGGAGGGTCACACGGGGAGCTGTTTTTT.

Worth noting for this clone: One end of the junction does not line up with germline, which may come from a read error. V and J are TRBV7-7 and TRBJ2-1; 12 positions agree with TRBD2. The germline V gene encodes CDR1 SSHAT and CDR2 FNYEAQ (reference sequence). This CDR3 has 15 amino acids. CDR3 nucleotide sequence: TGTGCTAGCAGGCCACTAGCGGGGGGCTTCAGTGAGCAGTTCTTC. Its protein is CASRPLAGGFSEQFF.

As for this clone: At one end the junction does not follow the germline gene, possibly because of a read error. The chain carries TRBV2 and TRBJ2-5; 7 bases are shared with TRBD2. The CDR3 runs to 13 residues. Germline lookup yields CDR1 SNHLY and CDR2 FYNNEI. In nucleotides, the CDR3 is TGTGCCAGCAGGTTTCCGGGAGGAGAGGCCCAGTACTTC. Translating it yields CASRFPGGEAQYF.

This chain uses TRBV7-6 with TRBJ2-1, with 13 bases aligning to TRBD2. CDR3 length: 16 amino acids. Trimming removed 5 bases from V and 7 bases from J; junction bases left unmatched: 8. Germline CDR1 reads SGHVS; CDR2 reads FNYEAQ. CDR3 bases: TGTGCCAGCAGCCACAGGACTAGCGGGGGAGAGAATGAGCAGTTCTTC. Its protein product is CASSHRTSGGENEQFF.

The rearrangement links TRBV30 to TRBJ2-3, with D tentatively TRBD2 (6 bases). The CDR3 is 17 amino acids. Germline V gene lookup returns CDR1 GTSNPN and CDR2 SVGIG (reference sequence). Trimming took off 4 bases at V and 0 bases at J, with 20 bases between the two ends. DNA of the CDR3: TGTGCCTGGAACGGGGGTGGGAGTGGTTCTAGCACAGATACGCAGTATTTT. The encoded protein is CAWNGGGSGSSTDTQYF.

The V gene is TRBV6-1, the J gene TRBJ1-1; D might be TRBD1 (5 bases). Germline lookup yields CDR1 MNHNS and CDR2 SASEGT. The CDR3 has 15 amino acids. V lost 3 bases and J lost 2, with 13 bases in between. As DNA, the CDR3 is TGTGCCAGCAGTGACAGGGCTGCGGCAAACACTGAAGCTTTCTTT. Amino acids: CASSDRAAANTEAFF.

The V call is TRBV3-1 (or the pseudogene TRBV3-2), the J call TRBJ2-3, with 8 bases fitting TRBD1. This CDR3 is built from 14 residues. V was pared by 2 bases and J by 6 bases, with 4 bases of the junction left unmatched. Per the germline V gene, CDR1 is LGHDT and CDR2 is YNNKEL (reference sequence). The CDR3 coding sequence is TGTGCCAGCAGCCAACGGGACAGGCGTGATACGCAGTATTTT. The encoded protein is CASSQRDRRDTQYF.

The genes are TRBV3-1 (or the pseudogene TRBV3-2) and TRBJ1-2; possibly TRBD1 for D (5 bases). The CDR3 extends over 14 amino acids. The V gene lost 0 bases and the J gene lost 8 bases, with 13 bases spanning the gap. Germline assignment: CDR1 LGHDT and CDR2 YNNKEL (reference sequence). In nucleotides, the CDR3 is TGTGCCAGCAGCCAAGAGTGGGGGGGGAAAGGCTACACCTTC. Its protein is CASSQEWGGKGYTF.

The chain links TRBV24-1 to TRBJ1-5; the match to TRBD1 covers 7 bases. CDR1 KGHDR and CDR2 SFDVKD come from the germline V gene. With V trimmed by 4 bases and J by 2 bases, 4 bases remained unmatched. The length of the CDR3 is 15 residues. DNA of the CDR3: TGTGCCACCAGTGAACGACAGGGAGGCAATCAGCCCCAGCATTTT. It is translated as CATSERQGGNQPQHF.

V gene TRBV7-8 combines with J gene TRBJ2-3; TRBD1 matches 7 bases. Trimming removed 0 bases from V and 4 bases from J; junction bases left unmatched: 7. The length of the CDR3 is 16 residues. Germline lookup yields CDR1 SGHVS and CDR2 FQNEAQ. CDR3 nucleotide sequence: TGTGCCAGCAGCTTAGCGACAGGGTGGGGCGCAGATACGCAGTATTTT. It yields the protein CASSLATGWGADTQYF. Combining the CDR3 with reference TRBV7-8 and TRBJ2-3 gives the whole variable domain GAGVSQSPRYKVAKRGQDVALRCDPISGHVSLFWYQQALGQGPEFLTYFQNEAQLDKSGLPSDRFFAERPEGSVSTLKIQRTQQEDSAVYLCASSLATGWGADTQYFGPGTRLTVL.

The chain recombines TRBV2 with TRBJ1-1; 7 nucleotides align to TRBD1. CDR3 size: 13 residues. The germline V gene has CDR1 SNHLY and CDR2 FYNNEI. Losses at the gene ends were 10 bases for V and 3 bases for J; bases not matched to a gene: 8. Here the CDR3 reads CATRQGRYTEAFF. As DNA, the CDR3 is TGTGCCACGCGACAGGGCCGGTACACTGAAGCTTTCTTT.

The J gene is TRBJ2-3, the V gene TRBV28, with 10 bases aligning to TRBD2. Losses at the gene ends were 8 bases for V and 0 bases for J; bases not matched to a gene: 5. The CDR3 runs to 15 residues. Germline-derived CDR1 and CDR2 are MDHEN and SYDVKM. The CDR3 reads CASLKTSGSTDTQYF. The CDR3 region has the DNA TGTGCCAGCCTAAAGACTAGCGGGAGCACAGATACGCAGTATTTT.

This chain links TRBV7-2 with TRBJ2-6, with D possibly TRBD2 on 5 matching bases. Germline CDR1 SGHTA, CDR2 FQGNSA. V dropped 5 bases and J dropped 0 bases, with 11 bases sitting between them. The CDR3 contains 16 residues. CDR3 nucleotides: TGTGCCAGCAGCCGCGGCGGGTCCTCTGGGGCCAACGTCCTGACTTTC. Its protein product is CASSRGGSSGANVLTF. Together with reference TRBV7-2 and TRBJ2-6, the CDR3 gives the full variable domain: GAGVSQSPSNKVTEKGKDVELRCDPISGHTALYWYRQSLGQGLEFLIYFQGNSAPDKSGLPSDRFSAERTGGSVSTLTIQRTQQEDSAVYLCASSRGGSSGANVLTFGAGSRLTVL.

The CDR3 sequence: CASSFGVTEAFF. In nucleotides, the CDR3 is TGCGCCAGCAGCTTCGGGGTGACTGAAGCTTTCTTT. J is TRBJ1-1 and V is TRBV5-1; D unclear. CDR3 length equals 12 residues. Per germline, CDR1 SGHRS and CDR2 YFSETQ. Between the trimmed V and J ends, which lost 2 bases and 5 bases, there was a span of 7 bases.